Presented here are 6 T cell receptor beta chains from one specimen sequenced in a study of T cell responses to AZD1222 COVID-19 vaccine. The assay was immunoSEQ multiplex PCR, and TCRdb's table has in-frame clones only and misses some. Seen here are more than 100,000 clones, 80% to 90% observed once, and the top ten hold 2.5% to 4%. The sequencing here drew on peripheral blood, taken on day 0 of AZD1222 vaccination. The receptors shown here come from an adult in good health.

The chain has TRBV7-2 and TRBJ1-5; 7 nucleotides agree with TRBD1. The junction had 5 bases not matched to a gene; V was cut back by 1 base and J by 5 bases. The CDR3 has 15 residues. Per the germline V gene, CDR1 is SGHTA and CDR2 is FQGNSA. The CDR3 reads CASSLGDSSYQPQHF. The CDR3 bases are TGTGCCAGCAGCTTAGGGGACAGCTCCTATCAGCCCCAGCATTTT.

The genes are TRBV19 and TRBJ1-1, with TRBD1 as a possible D gene (6 bases). The V gene's germline CDR1 is LNHDA and CDR2 SQIVND (reference sequence). The CDR3 contains 13 residues. V was trimmed by 3 bases and J by 5 bases, leaving 10 bases between them. In nucleotides, the CDR3 is TGTGCCAGTAGTATCCAGACAGGAACTGAAGCTTTCTTT. This gives the protein CASSIQTGTEAFF.

J is TRBJ2-5 and V is TRBV29-1; TRBD2 aligns across 9 bases. CDR3 size: 16 residues. Germline CDR1 SQVTM, CDR2 ANQGSEA. The trim removed 5 bases at V and 6 bases at J, leaving 16 bases unmatched. The CDR3 region has the DNA TGCAGCGTTCCCCAACGGAGCGGGAGGTGCGGGAAGACCCAGTACTTC. Residues: CSVPQRSGRCGKTQYF.

The V gene is TRBV19, the J gene TRBJ2-1; D may be TRBD1 or TRBD2 (5 bases each). The germline V gene encodes CDR1 LNHDA and CDR2 SQIVND (reference sequence). CDR3 length: 14 residues. V was clipped by 3 bases and J by 6 bases, with 12 bases between them. The CDR3 reads CASSMRLQVNEQFF. The CDR3 region has the DNA TGTGCCAGTAGTATGCGACTACAGGTCAATGAGCAGTTCTTC.

The CDR3 protein is CASIGTGNSYEQYF. DNA for the CDR3: TGTGCCAGCATCGGGACAGGGAATTCCTACGAGCAGTACTTC. The chain joins TRBV28 to TRBJ2-7; 9 bases fit TRBD1. V lost 7 bases and J lost 1; bases outside the gene matches: 5. CDR3 length: 14 residues. Germline V gives CDR1 MDHEN, CDR2 SYDVKM.

The CDR3 nucleotides are TGTGCCACCAGTGATTTGTCCGCGGGACAGGGGGCCTATGAGCAGTTCTTC. Protein sequence: CATSDLSAGQGAYEQFF. The chain employs TRBV24-1 and TRBJ2-1, with 12 positions matching TRBD1. This CDR3 is 17 amino acids long. The junction had 7 bases not matched to a gene; V was cut back by 0 bases and J by 8 bases. CDR1 KGHDR and CDR2 SFDVKD come from the germline V gene.